The rows below give T cell receptor beta chains drawn from one sample of a study of post-analysis software for immune sequencing data. TCRdb analysed the PCR reads with MiXCR anew, one entry per CDR3 protein. The top ten clones hold around 0.56% of a sample with about 760,000 distinct CDR3 sequences, about 32% of them seen once. Sequences were obtained from blood. The origin of the receptors is a girl aged 10 to 17 with multiple sclerosis. CDR3s include the opening cysteine and the closing phenylalanine or tryptophan. D genes are given only for firm matches. Size is stated for part of the rows, as once, few or many counts, or as a class when the clone is expanded.

clone_size | j_call | cdr3_length | d_call | v_call | cdr3_nt | cdr3_aa
- | TRBJ1-1 | 12 | - | TRBV20-1 | TGCAGCCCATTGGAGGGGCTCACTGAAGCTTTCTTT | CSPLEGLTEAFF
few | TRBJ2-3 | 13 | - | TRBV10-3 | TGTGCCACCGGTCTAGTGGGCACAGATACGCAGTATTTT | CATGLVGTDTQYF
- | TRBJ2-5 | 15 | - | TRBV6-5 | TGTGCCAGCAGTTACCGGGGGTATGGGGACAATGAGCAGTACTTC | CASSYRGYGDNEQYF
few | TRBJ1-2 | 14 | - | TRBV12-3/TRBV12-4 | TGTGCCAGCAGTTCCCCCGACAGAGGCTATGGCTACACCTTC | CASSSPDRGYGYTF
many | TRBJ2-4 | 16 | TRBD2 | TRBV20-1 | TGCAGTGCTGCGCCCCCCCCGCGGGAGGCAAAAAACATTCAGTACTTC | CSAAPPPREAKNIQYF
- | TRBJ1-2 | 15 | - | TRBV27 | TGTGCCAGCAGTCCCGAAGGTGCAGGCCTCTATGGCTACACCTTC | CASSPEGAGLYGYTF
- | TRBJ2-3 | 16 | - | TRBV5-6 | TGTGCCAGCAGCTTGGTGGTAGCGGTACACACAGATACGCAGTATTTT | CASSLVVAVHTDTQYF
- | TRBJ2-7 | 15 | TRBD2 | TRBV28 | TGTGCCAGCAGTCCCCTAGCGGAAAGCTCCTACGAGCAGTACTTC | CASSPLAESSYEQYF
few | TRBJ2-5 | 12 | - | TRBV20-1 | TGCAGTGCTAGTGCGGGTAAAGAGACCCAGTACTTC | CSASAGKETQYF
- | TRBJ2-1 | 13 | - | TRBV6-5 | TGTGCCAGCAGTTATCCGGGTGCGAATGAGCAGTTCTTC | CASSYPGANEQFF
- | TRBJ1-2 | 14 | - | TRBV6-5 | TGTGCCAGCACCCGACCGGACAGCCCATATGGCTACACCTTC | CASTRPDSPYGYTF
- | TRBJ2-2 | 13 | - | TRBV12-3/TRBV12-4 | TGTGCCAGCAGGGACAAGAACACCGGGGAGCTGTTTTTT | CASRDKNTGELFF
- | TRBJ2-3 | 15 | - | TRBV20-1 | TGCAGTGCTAGAGATAGCGGAGAAAGCACAGATACGCAGTATTTT | CSARDSGESTDTQYF
few | TRBJ1-4 | 15 | TRBD1 | TRBV4-1 | TGCGCCAGCAGCCGACTGGACAGGGCGACTGAAAAACTGTTTTTT | CASSRLDRATEKLFF
- | TRBJ2-7 | 14 | - | TRBV2 | TGTGCCAGGGGGGGGACAGGTGTCTCCTACGAGCAGTACTTC | CARGGTGVSYEQYF
few | TRBJ2-7 | 15 | - | TRBV24-1 | TGTGCCACCAAGCCGGGACACCGAACGGTCTGGGAGCAGTACTTC | CATKPGHRTVWEQYF
few | TRBJ1-5 | 13 | - | TRBV12-3/TRBV12-4 | TGTGCCAGCAGTTTTGCCAGCAATCAGCCCCAGCATTTT | CASSFASNQPQHF
- | TRBJ2-7 | 15 | TRBD1 | TRBV2 | TGTGCCAGCAGTGGGATTGGGACAGGGTCGGGCGAGCAGTACTTC | CASSGIGTGSGEQYF
- | TRBJ1-4 | 15 | - | TRBV10-3 | TGTGCCATCAGTCCGGACAGAACAACTAATGAAAAACTGTTTTTT | CAISPDRTTNEKLFF
- | TRBJ2-7 | 15 | TRBD1 | TRBV4-3 | TGCGCCAACAGCCATGGGACAGAATTTACCTACGAGCAGTACTTC | CANSHGTEFTYEQYF
few | TRBJ2-5 | 14 | - | TRBV2 | TGTGCCAGCGTTTTTTCTAGCCCCGGCGAGACCCAGTACTTC | CASVFSSPGETQYF
- | TRBJ1-3 | 14 | TRBD1 | TRBV11-2 | TGTGCCAGCAGCAGGACAGGGGCTGGAAACACCATATATTTT | CASSRTGAGNTIYF
- | TRBJ2-7 | 17 | TRBD2 | TRBV5-6 | TGTGCCAGCAGCCAAGATCCGGGACTAGTATCGCCCTACGAGCAGTACTTC | CASSQDPGLVSPYEQYF
few | TRBJ1-2 | 12 | - | TRBV5-1 | TGCGCCAGCAGCTCAGTTCCGGGAGGCTACACCTTC | CASSSVPGGYTF
many | TRBJ2-3 | 16 | - | TRBV4-1 | TGCGCCAGCAGCCAAGATGGGGAGCACTCTTCGGATACGCAGTATTTT | CASSQDGEHSSDTQYF
few | TRBJ2-7 | 15 | - | TRBV6-2/TRBV6-3 | TGTGCCAGCAGTTACTCGTACACAGGGAACTACGAGCAGTACTTC | CASSYSYTGNYEQYF
few | TRBJ2-3 | 14 | - | TRBV27 | TGTGCCAGCAGTTTTCGGGGCATCACAGATACGCAGTATTTT | CASSFRGITDTQYF
few | TRBJ2-1 | 12 | - | TRBV20-1 | TGCAGTGCTAGAATCGGGTACAATGAGCAGTTCTTC | CSARIGYNEQFF
few | TRBJ1-2 | 16 | - | TRBV4-1 | TGCGCCAGCAGCCAACCGGACGGTGCACTACTCTATGGCTACACCTTC | CASSQPDGALLYGYTF
few | TRBJ2-7 | 13 | - | TRBV7-2 | TGTGCCAGCAGCCGTAGCCGGGACTCCGAGCAGTACTTC | CASSRSRDSEQYF
- | TRBJ1-6 | 15 | TRBD1 | TRBV29-1 | TGCAGCGCGTTGTTCGCGGCAGGGGGTAATTCACCCCTCCACTTT | CSALFAAGGNSPLHF
few | TRBJ2-7 | 11 | - | TRBV5-1 | TGCGCCAGCAGCTTGGAAGACGAGCAGTACTTC | CASSLEDEQYF
once | TRBJ1-1 | 15 | - | TRBV20-1 | TGCAGTGCTAACGGCATGTCGGGGGAGAACACTGAGGCTTTCTTT | CSANGMSGENTEAFF